Below, 27 T cell receptor beta chains from the same sample are listed, as sequenced in a study of CD8 T cells in ankylosing spondylitis. TCRdb re-derived calls from the 5' RACE reads in MiXCR, one entry per CDR3 protein. The sample contains roughly 230,000 distinct CDR3 sequences, roughly a tenth of which appear only once. Sequencing was done on a sample of blood, either unsorted or a sorted T cell fraction (not recorded which). The receptors originated from a male donor with ankylosing spondylitis or in good health (not recorded which).

This clonotype was seen many times. J is TRBJ2-2 and V is TRBV15; 9 bases line up with TRBD2. V shed 7 bases, J shed 4 bases, and the junction held 10 bases outside the gene matches. Germline-derived CDR1 and CDR2 are LNHNV and YYDKDF (reference sequence). There are 16 residues in the CDR3. The CDR3 nucleotides are TGTGCCACCACCCTTCGCGGGAGGGCCGGCACCGGGGAGCTGTTTTTT. It codes for CATTLRGRAGTGELFF. The full variable domain, with the rest looked up from reference TRBV15 and TRBJ2-2, is DAMVIQNPRYQVTQFGKPVTLSCSQTLNHNVMYWYQQKSSQAPKLLFHYYDKDFNNEADTPDNFQSRRPNTSFCFLDIRSPGLGDTAMYLCATTLRGRAGTGELFFGEGSRLTVL.

This clonotype was observed many times. The rearrangement links TRBV20-1 to TRBJ2-1; TRBD1 matches 7 bases. J gave up 4 bases and V 3 bases, and 6 bases lay outside the gene matches. This CDR3 has 14 residues. Germline V lookup: CDR1 DFQATT, CDR2 SNEGSKA (reference sequence). CDR3 amino acids: CSASGTEIYNEQFF. The DNA of the CDR3 is TGCAGTGCTAGCGGGACAGAGATTTACAATGAGCAGTTCTTC.

The rearrangement joins TRBV15 to TRBJ2-2; 9 bases fit TRBD1. J lost 6 bases, V lost 1 base, and 6 bases had no gene match. The CDR3 has 16 residues. Germline CDR1 is LNHNV and CDR2 is YYDKDF (reference sequence). The DNA for the CDR3 is TGTGCCACCAGCAGAGTAACGACAGGGGGGGCCGGGGAGCTGTTTTTT. Translation: CATSRVTTGGAGELFF.

This clonotype was picked up many times. The J gene is TRBJ1-1, the V gene TRBV20-1; D is ambiguous. The CDR3 covers 11 residues. CDR1 and CDR2 from the germline V gene are DFQATT and SNEGSKA (reference sequence). Deletions cut 6 bases from V and 1 base from J, with 6 bases between. As DNA, the CDR3 is TGCAGTGCGTACAGGAACACTGAAGCTTTCTTT. It yields the protein CSAYRNTEAFF.

This clonotype occurred many times. The chain couples TRBV4-1 to TRBJ2-7; D is unclear. This CDR3 comprises 13 residues. V was clipped by 2 bases and J by 7 bases, with 12 bases between them. The germline V gene has CDR1 MGHRA and CDR2 YSYEKL. The CDR3 here is CASSQNTDWEQYF. DNA for the CDR3: TGCGCCAGCAGCCAAAACACAGATTGGGAGCAGTACTTC.

This clonotype showed up many times. The genes are TRBV3-1 and TRBJ2-5; D is uncertain. Deletions cut 0 bases from V and 3 bases from J, with 8 bases between. Germline V CDR1 and CDR2: LGHDT, YNNKEL (reference sequence). The CDR3 extends over 14 amino acids. The CDR3 loop is CASSQDLAEETQYF. CDR3 coding DNA: TGTGCCAGCAGCCAAGATCTGGCGGAAGAGACCCAGTACTTC.

This clonotype was counted ten times or more. V is TRBV2 and J is TRBJ1-5; D possibly corresponds to TRBD1 (5 bases). Trimming removed 2 bases from V and 3 bases from J, with 11 bases in between. Germline values: CDR1 SNHLY, CDR2 FYNNEI. This CDR3 is 15 amino acids long. The CDR3 reads CASSELTGVNQPQHF. The CDR3 region has the DNA TGTGCCAGCAGTGAATTGACGGGGGTCAATCAGCCCCAGCATTTT.

This clonotype was seen repeatedly, ten times or more. The chain joins TRBV9 to TRBJ2-3; TRBD1 is a possible D gene (5 bases). CDR1 and CDR2 from the germline V gene are SGDLS and YYNGEE. V gave up 5 bases and J gave up 0 bases, with 13 bases separating them. The CDR3 is 15 amino acids. CDR3 loop: CASSYRLGSTDTQYF. CDR3 in DNA: TGTGCCAGCAGTTACAGGTTGGGGAGCACAGATACGCAGTATTTT.

V gene TRBV15 combines with J gene TRBJ2-5; 7 bases line up with TRBD1. Germline V lookup: CDR1 LNHNV, CDR2 YYDKDF (reference sequence). This CDR3 has 16 amino acids. The trim removed 1 base at V and 5 bases at J, leaving 10 bases unmatched. For the CDR3, the DNA is TGTGCCACCAGCAGAGCCCGGGACAGACGTCGGGAGACCCAGTACTTC. It encodes CATSRARDRRRETQYF.

This clonotype was observed once. A clone one base away is much larger, so this may be a read error. This chain links TRBV6-1 with TRBJ1-6; TRBD1 agrees at 10 bases. The ends lost 10 bases at V and 5 bases at J; junction bases unmatched: 11. Germline V lookup: CDR1 MNHNS, CDR2 SASEGT. This CDR3 is 16 amino acids long. The CDR3: CATTPMDRGNNSPLHF. The CDR3 coding sequence is TGTGCCACCACCCCTATGGACAGGGGGAATAATTCACCCCTCCACTTT.

This clonotype was observed at least ten times. The chain joins TRBV20-1 to TRBJ2-7, with 7 bases identical to TRBD2. This CDR3 has 13 amino acids. Germline CDR1 reads DFQATT; CDR2 reads SNEGSKA (reference sequence). The V gene end was trimmed by 6 bases and the J gene end by 3 bases; junction bases not matched to a gene: 8. CDR3 nucleotide sequence: TGCAGTGCCTCCGGGACTAACTTCTACGAGCAGTACTTC. Its protein is CSASGTNFYEQYF.

This clonotype was found many times. V usage is TRBV15 and J usage is TRBJ1-2, with 8 bases that match TRBD1. Germline V lookup: CDR1 LNHNV, CDR2 YYDKDF (reference sequence). The CDR3 contains 15 residues. V was pared by 1 base and J by 4 bases, with 5 bases of the junction left unmatched. The CDR3 sequence: CATSRGKTGAYGYTF. DNA of the CDR3: TGTGCCACCAGCAGAGGGAAGACAGGGGCCTATGGCTACACCTTC.

The J gene is TRBJ1-6, the V gene TRBV30, with 8 bases fitting TRBD1. V was pared by 8 bases and J by 7 bases, with 10 bases of the junction left unmatched. The CDR3 is 14 residues long. Germline V gene lookup returns CDR1 GTSNPN and CDR2 SVGIG (reference sequence). The CDR3 spells CARAITGGNSPLHF. As DNA, the CDR3 is TGTGCCCGAGCTATCACAGGGGGGAATTCACCCCTCCACTTT.

This clonotype was picked up many times. This sequence joins TRBV4-1 and TRBJ2-2; 7 bases are a match to TRBD2. V was pared by 5 bases and J by 3 bases, with 3 bases of the junction left unmatched. The CDR3 covers 14 residues. Germline V CDR1 and CDR2: MGHRA, YSYEKL. CDR3 DNA sequence: TGCGCCAGCAGCTTCCGGGGGGACACCGGGGAGCTGTTTTTT. This encodes CASSFRGDTGELFF.

In its sample, this clonotype was seen many times. The V gene is TRBV12-3 or TRBV12-4, the J gene TRBJ2-1; 9 bases align to TRBD1. CDR3 size: 14 residues. V shed 5 bases, J shed 8 bases, and the junction held 7 bases outside the gene matches. The CDR3 is CASSGGQGVYEQFF. DNA for the CDR3: TGTGCCAGCAGTGGGGGACAGGGAGTCTATGAGCAGTTCTTC.

This clonotype was seen repeatedly, ten times or more. This chain connects TRBV5-1 to TRBJ1-1, with D perhaps matching TRBD1 (5 bases). Between the trimmed V and J ends, which lost 4 bases and 0 bases, there was a span of 16 bases. There are 16 residues in the CDR3. Germline CDR1 and CDR2: SGHRS and YFSETQ. The DNA for the CDR3 is TGCGCCAGCAGCCTCTCTCAGGGATCCATGAACACTGAAGCTTTCTTT. Translation: CASSLSQGSMNTEAFF.

This clonotype was detected ten times or more. The genes are TRBV10-2 and TRBJ2-5; 9 nucleotides line up with TRBD2. CDR3 size: 15 residues. The germline CDR1 and CDR2 sequences are WSHSY and SAAADI. The junction had 7 bases not matched to a gene; V was cut back by 6 bases and J by 2 bases. In DNA form, the CDR3 reads TGCGCCAGCAGGGACTTAGCGGGGGCACAAGAGACCCAGTACTTC. It yields the protein CASRDLAGAQETQYF.

In its sample, this clonotype was seen many times. The chain uses TRBV6-1 and TRBJ2-2, with 7 bases lining up with TRBD2. The CDR3 is 16 residues long. After removal of 5 bases from V and 0 bases from J, the junction contained 6 bases not matched to a gene. Germline assignment: CDR1 MNHNS and CDR2 SASEGT. CDR3 protein: CASSNTGLANTGELFF. The CDR3 DNA reads TGTGCCAGCAGTAATACTGGACTAGCGAACACCGGGGAGCTGTTTTTT.

This clonotype was counted ten times or more. The chain is built from TRBV5-1 and TRBJ2-2, with D tentatively TRBD1 (5 bases). The V end lost 5 bases, the J end lost 5 bases, and 16 bases lay between the germline ends. The germline V gene has CDR1 SGHRS and CDR2 YFSETQ. The CDR3 runs 15 residues. The CDR3 region has the DNA TGCGCCAGCAGACAGGAGCTTTTTGGGACCGGGGAGCTGTTTTTT. It is translated as CASRQELFGTGELFF.

This clonotype was seen at least ten times. The chain employs TRBV5-6 and TRBJ2-1, with 10 bases that match TRBD1. Germline trimming cut 4 bases from V and 7 bases from J; bases unmatched to any gene: 2. The CDR3 extends over 13 amino acids. CDR1 SGHDT and CDR2 YYEEEE come from the germline V gene. CDR3 loop: CASSPDRGNEQFF. The CDR3 coding sequence is TGTGCCAGCAGCCCGGACAGGGGGAATGAGCAGTTCTTC.

The genes are TRBV19 and TRBJ2-3; TRBD2 agrees at 8 bases. This CDR3 is built from 15 residues. Per the germline V gene, CDR1 is LNHDA and CDR2 is SQIVND (reference sequence). J was trimmed by 1 base and V by 3 bases; bases with no gene match: 3. The CDR3 bases are TGTGCCAGTAGTATGACTAGCGATGGCACAGATACGCAGTATTTT. Protein sequence: CASSMTSDGTDTQYF. The whole variable domain, remainder taken from reference TRBV19 and TRBJ2-3, is DGGITQSPKYLFRKEGQNVTLSCEQNLNHDAMYWYRQDPGQGLRLIYYSQIVNDFQKGDIAEGYSVSREKKESFPLTVTSAQKNPTAFYLCASSMTSDGTDTQYFGPGTRLTVL.

V and J are TRBV6-2 or TRBV6-3 and TRBJ2-7, with TRBD1 matching over 11 bases. This CDR3 has 15 residues. J was trimmed by 5 bases and V by 8 bases; bases with no gene match: 11. Per germline, CDR1 MNHEY and CDR2 SVGEGT. The DNA of the CDR3 is TGTGCCAGCGGCCTAAGAGGACAGGGGGCAGACGAGCAGTACTTC. It codes for CASGLRGQGADEQYF.

J is TRBJ1-2 and V is TRBV29-1, with D tentatively TRBD1 (5 bases). V lost 4 bases and J 3 bases, leaving 12 bases between the germline ends. This CDR3 is built from 13 residues. Germline V lookup: CDR1 SQVTM, CDR2 ANQGSEA. The CDR3 spells CSVAVRADYGYTF. For the CDR3, the DNA is TGCAGCGTTGCGGTCAGGGCGGACTATGGCTACACCTTC.

This clonotype turned up a few times. The chain carries TRBV5-1 and TRBJ2-1; 10 bases line up with TRBD2. After removal of 3 bases from V and 7 bases from J, the junction contained 13 bases not matched to a gene. Germline-derived CDR1 and CDR2 are SGHRS and YFSETQ. This CDR3 is built from 17 residues. The CDR3 here is CASSSNSLAGELNEQFF. As DNA, the CDR3 is TGCGCCAGCAGCTCGAATTCTCTAGCGGGAGAGTTGAATGAGCAGTTCTTC.

Ten or more counts support this clonotype. The chain combines TRBV30 with TRBJ1-2; D remains unclear. Germline loops: CDR1 GTSNPN, CDR2 SVGIG (reference sequence). The CDR3 runs to 12 residues. Trimming took 3 bases from V and 5 from J, leaving 10 bases between them. For the CDR3, the DNA is TGTGCCTGGAGCCGATCCCAGTATGGCTACACCTTC. It is translated as CAWSRSQYGYTF. The whole variable domain, filled in from reference TRBV30 and TRBJ1-2, reads SQTIHQWPATLVQPVGSPLSLECTVEGTSNPNLYWYRQAAGRGLQLLFYSVGIGQISSEVPQNLSASRPQDRQFILSSKKLLLSDSGFYLCAWSRSQYGYTFGSGTRLTVV.

This clonotype was observed many times. The rearrangement uses TRBV20-1 and TRBJ1-5; 12 bases map to TRBD1. V shed 6 bases and J 0 bases; nucleotides not matched to a gene: 12. CDR1 is DFQATT and CDR2 is SNEGSKA in the germline V gene (reference sequence). This CDR3 region has 18 residues. The CDR3: CSATKPGQGARSNQPQHF. CDR3 DNA: TGCAGTGCCACTAAACCGGGACAGGGGGCCCGTAGCAATCAGCCCCAGCATTTT.

This clonotype was counted at least ten times. CDR3 nucleotides: TGCGCCAGCAGCCAAGATAGACAGGGGGGCACTGAAGCTTTCTTT. Translated, it gives CASSQDRQGGTEAFF. The rearrangement joins TRBV4-1 to TRBJ1-1; the match to TRBD1 covers 9 bases. J lost 4 bases, V lost 0 bases, and 3 bases had no gene match. The germline V gene encodes CDR1 MGHRA and CDR2 YSYEKL. CDR3 length: 15 residues.